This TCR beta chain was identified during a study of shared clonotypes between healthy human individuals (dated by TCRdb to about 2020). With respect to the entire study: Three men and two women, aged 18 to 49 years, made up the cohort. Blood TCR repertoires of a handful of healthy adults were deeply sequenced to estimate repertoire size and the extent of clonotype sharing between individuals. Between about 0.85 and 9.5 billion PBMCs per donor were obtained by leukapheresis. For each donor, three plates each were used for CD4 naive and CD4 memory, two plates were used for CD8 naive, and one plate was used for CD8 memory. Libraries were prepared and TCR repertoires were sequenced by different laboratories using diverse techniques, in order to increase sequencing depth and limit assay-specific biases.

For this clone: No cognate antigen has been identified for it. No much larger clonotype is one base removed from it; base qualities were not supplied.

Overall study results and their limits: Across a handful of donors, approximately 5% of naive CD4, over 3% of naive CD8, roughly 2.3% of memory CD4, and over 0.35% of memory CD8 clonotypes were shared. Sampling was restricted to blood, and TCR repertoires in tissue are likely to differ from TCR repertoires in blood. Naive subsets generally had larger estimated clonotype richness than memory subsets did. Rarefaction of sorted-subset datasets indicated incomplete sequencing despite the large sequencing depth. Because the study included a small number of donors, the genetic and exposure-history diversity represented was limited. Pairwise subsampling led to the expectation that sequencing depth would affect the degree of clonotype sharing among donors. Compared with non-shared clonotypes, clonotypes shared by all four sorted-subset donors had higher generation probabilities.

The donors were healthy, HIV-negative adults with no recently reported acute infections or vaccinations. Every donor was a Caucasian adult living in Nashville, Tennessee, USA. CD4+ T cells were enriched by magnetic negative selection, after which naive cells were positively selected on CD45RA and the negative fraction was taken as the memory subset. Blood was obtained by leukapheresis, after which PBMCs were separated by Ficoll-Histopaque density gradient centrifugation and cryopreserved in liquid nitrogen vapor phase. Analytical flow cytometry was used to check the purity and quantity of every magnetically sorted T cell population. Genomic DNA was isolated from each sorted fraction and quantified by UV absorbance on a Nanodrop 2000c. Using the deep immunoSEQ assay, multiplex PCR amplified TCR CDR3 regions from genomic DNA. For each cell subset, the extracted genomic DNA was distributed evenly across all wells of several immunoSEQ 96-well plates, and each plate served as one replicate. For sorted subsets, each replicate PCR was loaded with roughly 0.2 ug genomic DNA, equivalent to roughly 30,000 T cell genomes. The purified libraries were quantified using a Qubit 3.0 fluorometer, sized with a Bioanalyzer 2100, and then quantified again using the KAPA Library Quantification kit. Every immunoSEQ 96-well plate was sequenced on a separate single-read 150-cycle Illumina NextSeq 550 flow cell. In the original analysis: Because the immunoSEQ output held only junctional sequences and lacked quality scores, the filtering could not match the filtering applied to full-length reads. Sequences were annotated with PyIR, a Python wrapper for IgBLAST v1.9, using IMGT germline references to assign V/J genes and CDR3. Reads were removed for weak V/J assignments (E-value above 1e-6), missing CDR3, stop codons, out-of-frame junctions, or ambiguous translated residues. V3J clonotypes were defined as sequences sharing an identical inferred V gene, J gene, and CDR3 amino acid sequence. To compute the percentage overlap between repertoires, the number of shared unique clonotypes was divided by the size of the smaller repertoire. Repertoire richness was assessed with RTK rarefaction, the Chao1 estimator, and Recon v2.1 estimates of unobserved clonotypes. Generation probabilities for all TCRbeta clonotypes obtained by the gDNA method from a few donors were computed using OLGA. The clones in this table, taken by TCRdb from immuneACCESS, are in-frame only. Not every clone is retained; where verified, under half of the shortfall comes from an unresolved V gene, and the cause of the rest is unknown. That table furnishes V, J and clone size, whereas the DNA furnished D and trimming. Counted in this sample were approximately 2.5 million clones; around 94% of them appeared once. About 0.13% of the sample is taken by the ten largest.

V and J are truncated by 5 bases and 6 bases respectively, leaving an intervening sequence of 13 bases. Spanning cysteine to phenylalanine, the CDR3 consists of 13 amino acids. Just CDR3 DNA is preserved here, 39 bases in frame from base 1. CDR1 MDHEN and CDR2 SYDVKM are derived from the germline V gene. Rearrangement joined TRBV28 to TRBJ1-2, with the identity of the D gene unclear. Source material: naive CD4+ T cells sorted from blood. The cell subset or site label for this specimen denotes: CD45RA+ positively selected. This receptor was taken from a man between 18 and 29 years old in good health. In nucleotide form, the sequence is TGTGCCAGCAGTCCAACGGGGAGGGATGGCTACACCTTC. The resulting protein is CASSPTGRDGYTF.